This T cell receptor (beta chain) was identified during a study of graft-versus-host responses after intestinal transplantation. Turning to the study itself: Anti-thymocyte globulin served as induction for all recipients, who then took tacrolimus and steroids for about 3 years.

Regarding this clone: Its antigen remains unidentified.

V lost 8 bases, J lost 10 bases, and 23 bases lay in between. CDR3 length: 15 residues. Per the germline V gene, CDR1 is SGHAT and CDR2 is FQNNGV. TCRdb's copy holds only in-frame clones and misses some; the assay was immunoSEQ multiplex PCR. Of 40,000 or so clones in the sample, about nine tenths were seen once. The graft tissue was processed, and this released both intraepithelial and lamina propria lymphocytes. Study-wide findings and caveats: Recipient marrow contained GvH clones, some of which appeared first in ileum or blood.

This sequence was found in a human patient who received an intestinal transplant, so some T cells may come from the graft donor. The specimen was ileum tissue, collected 200 to 210 days after intestinal transplant. The chain uses TRBV11-2 and TRBJ1-4; a weak D match, TRBD1 (6 bases). The CDR3 is CASRQAGAWSGKLFF. The CDR3 nucleotides read TGTGCCAGCCGCCAGGCGGGGGCTTGGAGTGGAAAACTGTTTTTT.